The text below deals with one TCR beta chain. Its target is not known. Primed by a sample-barcoded 5' primer and a J-beta primer mix, a second PCR proceeded for about 6 to 12 cycles. TCRdb used MiXCR to reprocess the 5' RACE reads, holding one entry per CDR3 protein. The table includes roughly 1,300,000 distinct CDR3 sequences, around 59% detected once. The data derive from a study of blood T cells in healthy people across ages. The CDR3 contains 16 residues. Germline-derived CDR1 and CDR2 are KGHSH and LQKENI. Trimming shortened V by 3 bases and J by 3 bases, and 16 bases separated the two germline ends. Study outcomes and limitations: Expanded clonotype shifts may have been confounded, as the donors had an unknown CMV status.

The chain combines TRBV18 with TRBJ2-3; perhaps TRBD2 as D (6 bases). The sample consisted of blood. The sequence was obtained from a man between 18 and 29 years old in good health. Written as DNA, the CDR3 is TGTGCCAGCTCACCTACTGGCGGGGCCACGACAGATACGCAGTATTTT. It specifies CASSPTGGATTDTQYF.